The TCR beta chain under discussion was sequenced for a study of blood T cell repertoires in COVID-19. Repertoires were generated with immunoSEQ multiplex PCR, while TCRdb's copy carries only in-frame clones and drops some. The data show 150,000 to 200,000 clones, 90% seen once. CDR1 is SEHNR, CDR2 FQNEAQ, per germline (reference sequence). The CDR3 runs to 15 residues. V lost 1 base and J 0 bases, leaving 10 bases between the germline ends. Sequenced input: peripheral blood. This TCR came from a man aged 45-65 years with acute or convalescent COVID-19. This sequence joins TRBV7-9 and TRBJ2-7; perhaps TRBD2 as D (6 bases). The CDR3 sequence: CASSLGGTLSYEQYV. Written as DNA, the CDR3 is TGTGCCAGCAGCTTAGGAGGGACTCTCTCCTACGAGCAGTACGTC.